This paragraph reports one TCR beta chain. Antigen: not known. This cohort consisted of healthy bone marrow donors. The source of the sample is a study of cytomegalovirus exposure and HLA in healthy donors. At the level of the study: Researchers found that about four fifths of fewer than 450 genotyped donors fell within the Caucasian-associated ancestry cluster.

Study-level results: When analyzed later, a missense DCLRE1C variant was found to be linked to TCR beta V- and J-gene trimming. In a later analysis, most CMV-associated TCR beta chains appeared HLA-restricted.

The germline V gene has CDR1 MNHNS and CDR2 SASEGT. The CDR3 totals 13 residues. The trim removed 7 bases at V and 12 bases at J, leaving 9 bases unmatched. With 60 Vbeta and 13 Jbeta primers, the PCR was carried out. The table came from immunoSEQ multiplex PCR; TCRdb's copy has only in-frame clones and leaves some out. The sample yields fewer than 200,000 clones, roughly 74% seen once. V gene TRBV6-1 combines with J gene TRBJ1-6; 7 bases are shared with TRBD1. The specimen sequenced was PBMCs. This clonotype originated in a woman aged 30 to 39 in good health and CMV-seropositive. This chain's CDR3 is CASTPQGDLPLHF. In DNA form, the CDR3 reads TGTGCCAGCACCCCTCAGGGGGACTTACCCCTCCACTTT.